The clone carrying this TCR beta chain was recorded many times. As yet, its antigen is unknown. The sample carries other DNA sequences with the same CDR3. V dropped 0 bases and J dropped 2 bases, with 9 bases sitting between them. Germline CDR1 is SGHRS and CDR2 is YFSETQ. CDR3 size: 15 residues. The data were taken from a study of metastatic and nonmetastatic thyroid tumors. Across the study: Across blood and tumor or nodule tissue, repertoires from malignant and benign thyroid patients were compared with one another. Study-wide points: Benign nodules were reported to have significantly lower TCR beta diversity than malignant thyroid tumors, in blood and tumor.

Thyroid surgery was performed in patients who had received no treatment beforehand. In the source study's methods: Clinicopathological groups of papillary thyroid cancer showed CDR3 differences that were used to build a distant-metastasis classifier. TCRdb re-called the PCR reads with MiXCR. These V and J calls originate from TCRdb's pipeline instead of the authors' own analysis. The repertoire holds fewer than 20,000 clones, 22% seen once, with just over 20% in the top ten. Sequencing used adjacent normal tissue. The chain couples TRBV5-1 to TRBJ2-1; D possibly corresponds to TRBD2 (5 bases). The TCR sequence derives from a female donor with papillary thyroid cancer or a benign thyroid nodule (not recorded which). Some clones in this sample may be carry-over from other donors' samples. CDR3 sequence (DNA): TGCGCCAGCAGCTTGGCGGGATCCACCTACAATGAGCAGTTCTTC. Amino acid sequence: CASSLAGSTYNEQFF.